The 19 T cell receptor beta chains listed next were all sequenced from one sample in a study of shared clonotypes between healthy human individuals. Only in-frame clones appear in the TCRdb table, and some are missing; sequencing was by immunoSEQ multiplex PCR. The repertoire includes more than 900,000 clones, around 78% of them detected once, and roughly 0.57% sits in the top ten. Material for sequencing was memory CD4+ T cells from PBMCs. Sample subset: CD45RA-negative fraction. The receptors were gathered from a man aged 18 to 30 in good health. Some clones in this sample may be carry-over from other donors' samples.

This clone appeared a single time. The rearrangement links TRBV10-2 to TRBJ2-1; D is perhaps TRBD2 (5 bases). The CDR3 has 15 amino acids. The germline CDR1 and CDR2 sequences are WSHSY and SAAADI. V lost 0 bases and J 6 bases, leaving 12 bases between the germline ends. The CDR3 nucleotides are TGCGCCAGCAGTGAGTCTAGCGCGCACATCAATGAGCAGTTCTTC. It encodes CASSESSAHINEQFF.

The chain uses TRBV25-1 and TRBJ2-2, with a weak D call TRBD1 (6 bases). CDR1 and CDR2 (germline): MGHDK, SYGVNS. The CDR3 is 15 residues long. Trimming cost V 6 bases and J 8 bases, with 19 bases left between them. CDR3 protein: CASSDPQGPGGELFF. The CDR3 DNA sequence: TGTGCCAGCAGCGACCCACAGGGCCCCGGAGGGGAGCTGTTTTTT.

The rearrangement links TRBV11-3 to TRBJ2-1; unclear D gene. V gave up 1 base and J gave up 0 bases, with 7 bases separating them. The CDR3 is made up of 15 amino acids. Per germline, CDR1 SGHNT and CDR2 YENEEA. The CDR3 spells CASSLGSVSYNEQFF. The CDR3 DNA reads as TGTGCCAGCAGCTTAGGTTCAGTCTCCTACAATGAGCAGTTCTTC.

This sequence joins TRBV5-5 and TRBJ2-5; D call uncertain. V was trimmed by 4 bases and J by 0 bases, leaving 7 bases between them. Germline V lookup: CDR1 SGHKS, CDR2 YYEKEE (reference sequence). The CDR3 contains 13 residues. The CDR3 here is CASSRSYQETQYF. The CDR3 region has the DNA TGTGCCAGCAGCCGGTCATACCAAGAGACCCAGTACTTC.

This clone has more than one count but fewer than ten. In the same sample, other DNA sequences code for this CDR3. The gene calls are TRBV2 and TRBJ2-3; 8 bases agree with TRBD1. The CDR3 consists of 12 residues. CDR1 and CDR2 from the germline V gene are SNHLY and FYNNEI. With V trimmed by 3 bases and J by 8 bases, 1 base remained unmatched. CDR3 region: CASSEDRVTQYF. DNA of the CDR3: TGTGCCAGCAGTGAGGACAGGGTTACGCAGTATTTT.

The rearrangement uses TRBV14 and TRBJ1-1; perhaps TRBD1 as D (6 bases). There are 14 residues in the CDR3. CDR1 and CDR2 (germline): SGHDN, FVKESK. Trimming took off 1 base at V and 4 bases at J, with 10 bases between the two ends. This CDR3 is CASSQVRGSTEAFF. CDR3 nucleotide sequence: TGTGCCAGCAGCCAAGTCAGGGGTAGCACTGAAGCTTTCTTT.

The chain links TRBV7-9 to TRBJ2-1, with TRBD2 matching 7 bases. V lost 5 bases, J lost 5 bases, and 9 bases stayed unmatched. Looked up from germline, CDR1 is SEHNR and CDR2 is FQNEAQ (reference sequence). This CDR3 comprises 15 residues. The DNA of the CDR3 is TGTGCCAGCAGCGCCGCCGGGACTACCCACAATGAGCAGTTCTTC. Its protein product is CASSAAGTTHNEQFF.

CDR3 sequence reads: CASSLAPVNEQFF. The CDR3 nucleotides are TGCGCCAGCAGCTTGGCCCCGGTCAATGAGCAGTTCTTC. The V call is TRBV5-1, the J call TRBJ2-1, with D uncertain. Germline V gives CDR1 SGHRS, CDR2 YFSETQ. Deletions cut 0 bases from V and 6 bases from J, with 7 bases between. The CDR3 consists of 13 residues.

This clone was detected once. The gene calls are TRBV13 and TRBJ1-1; perhaps TRBD1 as D (5 bases). The CDR3 runs 14 residues. Germline CDR1 is PRHDT and CDR2 is FYEKMQ (reference sequence). V lost 6 bases and J lost 7, with 18 bases in between. This chain's CDR3 is CASSPRPGHVEAFF. Written as DNA, the CDR3 is TGTGCCAGCAGTCCCCGGCCAGGGCATGTTGAAGCTTTCTTT.

This clone was observed once. The V call is TRBV7-2, the J call TRBJ2-5; the D is unclear. The germline V gene encodes CDR1 SGHTA and CDR2 FQGNSA. The CDR3 length is 12 residues. V was shortened by 1 base and J by 3 bases, with 3 bases between the two germline ends. DNA for the CDR3: TGTGCCAGCAGCTTAGTCGAAGAGACCCAGTACTTC. Encoded protein: CASSLVEETQYF.

J is TRBJ1-2 and V is TRBV19; no reliable D call. From germline, CDR1 is LNHDA and CDR2 SQIVND (reference sequence). V was clipped by 5 bases and J by 0 bases, with 7 bases between them. This CDR3 comprises 13 residues. CDR3 sequence reads: CASSHAPNYGYTF. CDR3 in DNA: TGTGCCAGTAGTCATGCTCCTAACTATGGCTACACCTTC.

This clone was seen many times. V and J are TRBV6-1 and TRBJ2-7; 8 bases are shared with TRBD2. Per the germline V gene, CDR1 is MNHNS and CDR2 is SASEGT. The CDR3 covers 17 residues. Unmatched junction bases numbered 14, after V lost 4 bases and J lost 3 bases. This CDR3 reads CASSGVAGTRTHYEQYF. The CDR3 nucleotides are TGTGCCAGCAGTGGCGTTGCCGGGACTAGAACCCACTACGAGCAGTACTTC.

This clone has just a few counts. CDR3 nucleotide sequence: TGCGCCAGCAGCGTCAGGACAGGGGACTATGGCTACACCTTC. It translates to CASSVRTGDYGYTF. The chain is built from TRBV5-1 and TRBJ1-2, with 9 bases fitting TRBD1. The CDR3 is 14 amino acids. V lost 4 bases, J lost 3 bases, and 4 bases stayed unmatched. The germline V gene encodes CDR1 SGHRS and CDR2 YFSETQ.

This clone appeared a single time. The chain recombines TRBV5-1 with TRBJ2-1, with 8 bases aligning to TRBD1. There are 17 residues in the CDR3. Germline-derived CDR1 and CDR2 are SGHRS and YFSETQ. V gave up 3 bases and J gave up 12 bases; unmatched junction bases: 20. CDR3 amino acids: CASSSTGQGLVAGRQFF. The CDR3 DNA sequence: TGCGCCAGCAGCTCAACCGGACAGGGTTTGGTGGCCGGGAGGCAGTTCTTC.

This chain links TRBV4-2 with TRBJ2-1, with D maybe TRBD2 (6 bases). The length of the CDR3 is 13 residues. Germline values: CDR1 LGHNA, CDR2 YNFKEQ. Trimming took off 6 bases at V and 7 bases at J, with 13 bases between the two ends. CDR3 DNA sequence: TGTGCCAGCAGAGGAGCGGGCGGGAATGAGCAGTTCTTC. It codes for CASRGAGGNEQFF.

The chain has TRBV19 and TRBJ1-1, with D perhaps TRBD1 (6 bases). V lost 3 bases, J lost 0 bases, and 8 bases lay in between. There are 14 residues in the CDR3. From germline, CDR1 is LNHDA and CDR2 SQIVND (reference sequence). In DNA, the CDR3 is TGTGCCAGTAGTATGACAGGAGTGAACACTGAAGCTTTCTTT. It encodes CASSMTGVNTEAFF.

J is TRBJ2-7 and V is TRBV28; TRBD1 might be the D (6 bases). Trimming pared 7 bases from V and 2 bases from J, leaving 12 bases between. Per germline, CDR1 MDHEN and CDR2 SYDVKM. The CDR3 is 13 amino acids. The CDR3 region is CASKVGAAYEQYF. CDR3 nucleotides: TGTGCCAGCAAGGTGGGGGCCGCCTACGAGCAGTACTTC.

This clone has a count of ten or more. Different DNA sequences within this sample yield the same CDR3. The rearrangement links TRBV7-9 to TRBJ2-1; TRBD1 might be the D (5 bases). V shed 2 bases and J shed 8 bases, with 7 bases lying between them. CDR3 length: 12 residues. Germline V gene lookup returns CDR1 SEHNR and CDR2 FQNEAQ (reference sequence). This CDR3 is CASSLSGYEQFF. For the CDR3, the DNA is TGTGCCAGCAGCTTATCAGGGTATGAGCAGTTCTTC. Complete variable domain (other parts from reference TRBV7-9 and TRBJ2-1): DTGVSQNPRHKITKRGQNVTFRCDPISEHNRLYWYRQTLGQGPEFLTYFQNEAQLEKSRLLSDRFSAERPKGSFSTLEIQRTEQGDSAMYLCASSLSGYEQFFGPGTRLTVL.

The chain is built from TRBV6-5 and TRBJ2-5; 7 bases are shared with TRBD2. With the DNA end fitting TRBJ2-7 better, the J assignment may be wrong. CDR3 size: 15 residues. Germline V gene sequence: CDR1 MNHEY, CDR2 SVGAGI. The CDR3 here is CASSYTPGDYYEQYF. The CDR3 DNA is TGTGCCAGCAGTTACACCCCGGGGGACTACTACGAGCAGTACTTC.